Listed here are 26 T cell receptor beta chains from one sample, sequenced in a study of Graves' ophthalmopathy and Graves' hyperthyroidism. The sequenced template was RNA, covering the TCR beta CDR3 region. Second-round multiplex PCR came after a first-round RT-PCR that employed HTBI primers. TCRdb itself ran the multiplex PCR reads through MiXCR, one entry per CDR3 protein. The sample yields about half a million distinct CDR3 sequences, approximately 15% seen once. Sequenced sample: blood. The source is a woman in her twenties or thirties with Graves' ophthalmopathy.

This clonotype was seen only a few times. The V call is TRBV4-2, the J call TRBJ2-7; D is ambiguous. Trimming removed 3 bases from V and 2 bases from J, with 14 bases in between. Germline CDR1 LGHNA, CDR2 YNFKEQ. The CDR3 runs to 15 residues. CDR3 coding DNA: TGTGCCAGCAGCCACCCCCTGGACGCTGCCTACGAGCAGTACTTC. Translation: CASSHPLDAAYEQYF.

This clonotype was picked up a small number of times. The DNA for the CDR3 is TGCGCCAGCAGCCAGGGGAGCAGTTATGGCTACACCTTC. Its translation: CASSQGSSYGYTF. The chain recombines TRBV5-1 with TRBJ1-2; perhaps TRBD1 as D (6 bases). Deletions cut 4 bases from V and 5 bases from J, with 12 bases between. The CDR3 sequence is 13 residues long. Per the germline V gene, CDR1 is SGHRS and CDR2 is YFSETQ.

This clonotype was seen repeatedly, ten times or more. This chain joins TRBV28 and TRBJ2-7; no clear D. V lost 6 bases and J lost 4, with 13 bases in between. In germline, CDR1 is MDHEN, CDR2 SYDVKM. The CDR3 sequence is 13 residues long. The CDR3 DNA reads TGTGCCAGCAGACCCCCAGACCGGTACGAGCAGTACTTC. Translating it yields CASRPPDRYEQYF.

This clonotype occurred many times. The genes are TRBV12-5 and TRBJ1-1; 9 positions agree with TRBD1. The CDR3 consists of 17 residues. V was clipped by 0 bases and J by 0 bases; unmatched bases: 5. Germline CDR1 and CDR2: LGHNT and FRNRAP. CDR3 amino acids: CASGLVRGTGLNTEAFF. The CDR3 bases are TGTGCTAGTGGTTTGGTTCGAGGGACAGGGCTGAACACTGAAGCTTTCTTT.

The rearrangement links TRBV6-1 to TRBJ2-7; 9 bases agree with TRBD2. Germline-derived CDR1 and CDR2 are MNHNS and SASEGT. V shed 0 bases and J 2 bases; nucleotides not matched to a gene: 2. The CDR3 is 15 residues long. CDR3 loop: CASSEALAGTYEQYF. The CDR3 nucleotides read TGTGCCAGCAGTGAAGCCCTAGCGGGGACCTACGAGCAGTACTTC.

Notes on this clonotype: A much larger clone lies one base from this, so it may be a read error. The rearrangement joins TRBV7-9 to TRBJ2-7; 7 nucleotides align to TRBD2. This CDR3 comprises 13 residues. From germline, CDR1 is SEHNR and CDR2 FQNEAQ (reference sequence). CDR3 nucleotides: TGTGTCAGCAGCAAGCGGGGCACCTACGAGCAGTACTTC. Translation: CVSSKRGTYEQYF.

This clonotype appeared many times. The rearrangement links TRBV30 to TRBJ1-1; TRBD1 might be the D (5 bases). Germline loops: CDR1 GTSNPN, CDR2 SVGIG (reference sequence). This CDR3 contains 16 residues. V dropped 2 bases and J dropped 1 base, with 17 bases sitting between them. CDR3 nucleotides: TGTGCCTGGAGTCCACCACCCCCAGGGAGGAACACTGAAGCTTTCTTT. This gives the protein CAWSPPPPGRNTEAFF.

This clonotype was counted many times. The chain couples TRBV28 to TRBJ2-7; weak D call: TRBD2 (5 bases). Trimming stripped 5 bases from V and 0 bases from J, with 14 bases between. The CDR3 has 15 amino acids. The V gene's germline CDR1 is MDHEN and CDR2 SYDVKM. The CDR3, as DNA: TGTGCCAGCAGTCTTTCAGCGGTAATCTCCTACGAGCAGTACTTC. Residues: CASSLSAVISYEQYF.

This clonotype was seen repeatedly, ten times or more. The gene calls are TRBV20-1 and TRBJ2-7; TRBD2 aligns across 9 bases. V lost 3 bases and J lost 5; bases outside the gene matches: 11. CDR3 length: 15 residues. Germline V lookup: CDR1 DFQATT, CDR2 SNEGSKA (reference sequence). The CDR3 region has the DNA TGCAGTGCTAGTCCGGGCGGGAGGGCCAAGGACGAGCAGTACTTC. Its protein product is CSASPGGRAKDEQYF.

This sequence joins TRBV4-1 and TRBJ2-7, with 8 positions matching TRBD2. The CDR3 has 14 amino acids. Trimming removed 0 bases from V and 8 bases from J; junction bases left unmatched: 6. Germline lookup yields CDR1 MGHRA and CDR2 YSYEKL. CDR3 amino acids: CASSQDPGGPQQYF. CDR3 nucleotides: TGCGCCAGCAGCCAAGATCCGGGAGGGCCTCAGCAGTACTTC.

This clonotype has a count of ten or more. The chain has TRBV28 and TRBJ1-6; 11 nucleotides line up with TRBD1. Per the germline V gene, CDR1 is MDHEN and CDR2 is SYDVKM. After removal of 3 bases from V and 10 bases from J, the junction contained 11 bases not matched to a gene. CDR3 length: 17 amino acids. The CDR3 DNA is TGTGCCAGCAGTTTCCTCCTCGGACAGGGGGCGCAGTCACCCCTCCACTTT. Amino acids: CASSFLLGQGAQSPLHF.

V is TRBV11-2 and J is TRBJ1-3, with 8 positions matching TRBD1. This CDR3 has 18 amino acids. Germline V gene sequence: CDR1 SGHAT, CDR2 FQNNGV. V dropped 1 base and J dropped 4; count of bases not matched to a gene: 12. Here the CDR3 DNA reads TGTGCCAGCAGCTTAGGGACAGGGCGCCGACTTCCCGGAAACACCATATATTTT. Translating gives CASSLGTGRRLPGNTIYF.

Turning to this clonotype: The junction differs from germline at one of its ends, possibly a read error. This rearrangement joins TRBV30 to TRBJ1-2; D gene uncertain. The length of the CDR3 is 16 residues. Germline lookup yields CDR1 GTSNPN and CDR2 SVGIG (reference sequence). CDR3 residues: CAWSVRKTTVSYSYTF. CDR3 bases: TGTGCCTGGAGTGTACGAAAGACGACGGTCTCCTATAGCTACACCTTC. The whole variable domain, filled in from reference TRBV30 and TRBJ1-2, reads SQTIHQWPATLVQPVGSPLSLECTVEGTSNPNLYWYRQAAGRGLQLLFYSVGIGQISSEVPQNLSASRPQDRQFILSSKKLLLSDSGFYLCAWSVRKTTVSYSYTFGSGTRLTVV.

This clonotype was seen ten or more times. The chain's CDR3 is CASGQGDNYGYTF. The CDR3 coding sequence is TGTGCCAGCGGACAGGGGGACAACTATGGCTACACCTTC. This chain joins TRBV7-8 and TRBJ1-2, with TRBD1 matching 10 bases. Germline CDR1 SGHVS, CDR2 FQNEAQ. Trimming removed 8 bases from V and 2 bases from J; junction bases left unmatched: 2. The CDR3 runs to 13 residues.

This clonotype was detected a few times. V usage is TRBV19 and J usage is TRBJ2-1; TRBD2 agrees at 10 bases. The germline V gene encodes CDR1 LNHDA and CDR2 SQIVND (reference sequence). With 2 bases clipped from V and 7 bases from J, the junction kept 5 bases outside the gene matches. The CDR3 covers 15 residues. CDR3 nucleotide sequence: TGTGCCAGTAGTATACTAGCGGGAGTAGGAAATGAGCAGTTCTTC. Translated: CASSILAGVGNEQFF.

This clonotype was counted ten times or more. This chain joins TRBV28 and TRBJ1-1; TRBD1 matches 8 bases. The CDR3 contains 12 residues. J lost 10 bases, V lost 7 bases, and 8 bases had no gene match. Per the germline V gene, CDR1 is MDHEN and CDR2 is SYDVKM. This chain's CDR3 is CASTPPGGLAFF. CDR3 bases: TGTGCCAGCACTCCTCCAGGGGGCTTAGCTTTCTTT.

The sample holds many counts of this clonotype. The CDR3 nucleotides read TGTGCCAGCAGCGGCCCGACGGACACTGAAGCTTTCTTT. It yields the protein CASSGPTDTEAFF. The rearrangement joins TRBV28 to TRBJ1-1; no firm D call. In germline, CDR1 is MDHEN, CDR2 SYDVKM. This CDR3 has 13 residues. V lost 6 bases and J lost 3, with 11 bases in between.

This clonotype appeared a few times. CDR3 bases: TGTGCCAGCAGTGTTATTCGACAGGGCACTGAAGCTTTCTTT. This codes for CASSVIRQGTEAFF. The chain carries TRBV6-1 and TRBJ1-1, with 7 positions matching TRBD1. The CDR3 spans 14 residues. Germline V gene data show CDR1 as MNHNS and CDR2 as SASEGT. V lost 4 bases, J lost 4 bases, and 6 bases stayed unmatched.

This clonotype was detected many times. The V and J genes are TRBV28 and TRBJ2-2; 9 positions match TRBD1. The junction had 1 base not matched to a gene; V was cut back by 5 bases and J by 0 bases. This CDR3 is 15 amino acids long. Germline CDR1 is MDHEN and CDR2 is SYDVKM. This CDR3 is CASSRQGANTGELFF. The CDR3 DNA follows: TGTGCCAGCAGTAGACAGGGGGCGAACACCGGGGAGCTGTTTTTT.

This chain links TRBV12-5 with TRBJ2-2; TRBD1 matches 7 bases. Losses at the gene ends were 2 bases for V and 2 bases for J; bases not matched to a gene: 5. Germline V lookup: CDR1 LGHNT, CDR2 FRNRAP. The CDR3 contains 16 residues. CDR3 sequence reads: CASGLKAGGNTGELFF. CDR3 in DNA: TGTGCTAGTGGTTTGAAGGCAGGGGGAAACACCGGGGAGCTGTTTTTT.

As to this clonotype: This may be a read error, as it is one base from a much larger clone. This chain uses TRBV30 with TRBJ2-7, with TRBD1 matching over 7 bases. V dropped 3 bases and J dropped 2; count of bases not matched to a gene: 1. The CDR3 consists of 12 residues. Germline CDR1 reads GTSNPN; CDR2 reads SVGIG (reference sequence). The CDR3 sequence is CAWSGTAYEQYV. The DNA of the CDR3 is TGTGCCTGGAGCGGGACAGCCTACGAGCAGTACGTC.

This clonotype appeared many times. The V and J genes are TRBV6-5 and TRBJ1-1; 7 bases fit TRBD1. The CDR3 spans 16 residues. Germline V gene lookup returns CDR1 MNHEY and CDR2 SVGAGI. Trimming cost V 0 bases and J 3 bases; bases outside gene matches: 7. Here the CDR3 DNA reads TGTGCCAGCAGTTACTCAGAAGAGGGACAGCACACTGAAGCTTTCTTT. This translates into CASSYSEEGQHTEAFF.

There are many counts of this clonotype. This chain links TRBV30 with TRBJ2-5; 9 bases match TRBD1. V was clipped by 2 bases and J by 0 bases; unmatched bases: 7. Germline assignment: CDR1 GTSNPN and CDR2 SVGIG (reference sequence). CDR3 length: 16 residues. The CDR3 coding sequence is TGTGCCTGGAGTTCAGGGACAGGGACGAACCAAGAGACCCAGTACTTC. Residues: CAWSSGTGTNQETQYF.

Ten or more counts support this clonotype. The genes are TRBV6-1 and TRBJ1-2; D is undetermined. Trimming took 6 bases from V and 6 from J, leaving 5 bases between them. The CDR3 loop spans 10 amino acids. Germline assignment: CDR1 MNHNS and CDR2 SASEGT. The CDR3: CASRFDGYTF. The CDR3, as DNA: TGTGCCAGCAGATTTGATGGCTACACCTTC.

The chain joins TRBV7-3 to TRBJ1-1; D remains ambiguous. V was pared by 5 bases and J by 3 bases, with 16 bases between. The CDR3 sequence is 15 residues long. Germline CDR1 reads SGHTA; CDR2 reads FQGTGA. The CDR3 DNA follows: TGTGCCAGCAGCCCCGGACCGTCCCGGGACACTGAAGCTTTCTTT. Protein: CASSPGPSRDTEAFF. The whole variable domain, remainder taken from reference TRBV7-3 and TRBJ1-1, is GAGVSQTPSNKVTEKGKYVELRCDPISGHTALYWYRQSLGQGPEFLIYFQGTGAADDSGLPNDRFFAVRPEGSVSTLKIQRTERGDSAVYLCASSPGPSRDTEAFFGQGTRLTVV.

This clonotype was detected many times. The chain employs TRBV12-3 or TRBV12-4 and TRBJ1-6, with D perhaps matching TRBD1 (5 bases). V lost 3 bases and J 11 bases, leaving 14 bases between the germline ends. The CDR3 has 14 amino acids. This chain's CDR3 is CASSFGAQDPPLHF. CDR3 DNA sequence: TGTGCCAGCAGTTTCGGGGCCCAAGACCCACCCCTCCACTTT.